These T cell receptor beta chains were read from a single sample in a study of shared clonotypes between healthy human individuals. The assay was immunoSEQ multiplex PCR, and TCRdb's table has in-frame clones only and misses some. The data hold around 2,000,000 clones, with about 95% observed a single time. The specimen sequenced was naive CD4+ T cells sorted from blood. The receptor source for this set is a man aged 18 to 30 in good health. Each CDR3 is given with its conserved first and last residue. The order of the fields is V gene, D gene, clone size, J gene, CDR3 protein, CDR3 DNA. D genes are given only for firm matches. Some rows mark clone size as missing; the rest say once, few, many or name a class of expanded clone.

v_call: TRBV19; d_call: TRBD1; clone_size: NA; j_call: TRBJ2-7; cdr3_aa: CASSVGQGPYEQYF; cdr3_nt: TGTGCCAGTAGTGTGGGACAGGGGCCCTACGAGCAGTACTTC
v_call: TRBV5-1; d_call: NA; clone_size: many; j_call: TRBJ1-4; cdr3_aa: CASSLNSGTAEEKLFF; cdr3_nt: TGCGCCAGCAGCTTGAACTCGGGGACGGCAGAAGAAAAACTGTTTTTT
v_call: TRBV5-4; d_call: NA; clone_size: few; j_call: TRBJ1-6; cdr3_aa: CASSFGGEAPLHF; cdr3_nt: TGTGCCAGCAGCTTCGGGGGAGAGGCACCCCTCCACTTT
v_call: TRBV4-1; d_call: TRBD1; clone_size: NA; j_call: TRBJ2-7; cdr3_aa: CASSQGNDRGVKGIDEQYF; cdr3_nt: TGCGCCAGCAGCCAAGGAAACGACAGGGGCGTAAAGGGTATAGACGAGCAGTACTTC
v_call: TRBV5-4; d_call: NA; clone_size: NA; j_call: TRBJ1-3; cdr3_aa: CASSLGGRGTGNTIYF; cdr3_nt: TGTGCCAGCAGCTTGGGGGGTAGGGGAACTGGAAACACCATATATTTT
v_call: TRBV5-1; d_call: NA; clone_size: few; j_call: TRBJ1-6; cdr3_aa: CASSLAGSSYNSPLHF; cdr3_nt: TGCGCCAGCAGCTTGGCGGGGAGCTCCTATAATTCACCCCTCCACTTT
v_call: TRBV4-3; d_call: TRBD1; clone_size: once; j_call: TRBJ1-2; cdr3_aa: CASSQELGQGGYGYTF; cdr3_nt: TGCGCCAGCAGCCAAGAGTTGGGACAGGGAGGCTATGGCTACACCTTC
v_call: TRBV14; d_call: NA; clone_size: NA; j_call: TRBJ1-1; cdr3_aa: CASSTQRNTEAFF; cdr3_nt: TGTGCCAGCAGTACTCAGAGGAACACTGAAGCTTTCTTT
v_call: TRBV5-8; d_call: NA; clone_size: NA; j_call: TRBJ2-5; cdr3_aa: CASSYRETQYF; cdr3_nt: TGTGCCAGCAGCTATCGAGAGACCCAGTACTTC
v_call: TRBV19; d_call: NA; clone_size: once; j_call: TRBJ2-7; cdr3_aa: CASSIPGEGYEQYF; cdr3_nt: TGTGCCAGTAGTATACCCGGGGAAGGCTACGAGCAGTACTTC
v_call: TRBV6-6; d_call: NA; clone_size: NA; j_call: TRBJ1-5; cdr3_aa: CASSWTDSNQPQHF; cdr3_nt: TGTGCCAGCAGTTGGACAGATAGCAATCAGCCCCAGCATTTT
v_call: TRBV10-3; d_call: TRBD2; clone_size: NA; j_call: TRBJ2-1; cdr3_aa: CAISDTTSGSGYEQFF; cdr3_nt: TGTGCCATCAGTGATACGACTAGCGGGAGTGGTTATGAGCAGTTCTTC
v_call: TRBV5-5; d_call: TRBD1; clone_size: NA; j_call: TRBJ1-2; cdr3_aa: CASSNPGQESLFGYTF; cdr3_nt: TGTGCCAGCAGTAATCCGGGACAGGAATCTCTTTTCGGGTACACCTTC
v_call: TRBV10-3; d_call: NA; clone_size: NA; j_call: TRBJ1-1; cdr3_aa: CAISESRVNTEAFF; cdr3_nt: TGTGCCATCAGTGAGTCAAGGGTGAACACTGAAGCTTTCTTT
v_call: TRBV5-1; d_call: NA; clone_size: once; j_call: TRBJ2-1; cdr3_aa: CASMIQSSYNEQFF; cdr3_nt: TGCGCCAGCATGATACAGAGCTCCTACAATGAGCAGTTCTTC
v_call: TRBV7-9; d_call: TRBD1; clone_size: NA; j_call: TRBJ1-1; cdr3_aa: CASSHDRVPFEAFF; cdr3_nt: TGTGCCAGCAGCCACGACAGGGTACCGTTTGAAGCTTTCTTT
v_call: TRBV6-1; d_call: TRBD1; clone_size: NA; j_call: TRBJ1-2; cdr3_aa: CASSEAGPTGRYGYTF; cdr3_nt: TGTGCCAGCAGTGAAGCTGGCCCGACAGGGAGGTATGGCTACACCTTC
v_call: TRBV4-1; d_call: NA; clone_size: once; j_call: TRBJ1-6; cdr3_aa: CASSSSSSYNSPLHF; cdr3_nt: TGCGCCAGCAGCTCGAGTAGCTCCTATAATTCACCCCTCCACTTT
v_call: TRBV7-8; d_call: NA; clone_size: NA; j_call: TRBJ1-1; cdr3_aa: CASSFSLNTEAFF; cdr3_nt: TGTGCCAGCAGCTTTTCCCTGAACACTGAAGCTTTCTTT
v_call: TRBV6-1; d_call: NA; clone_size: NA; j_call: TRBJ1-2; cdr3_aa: CASSEPGLGGYTF; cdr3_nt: TGTGCCAGCAGTGAACCAGGGTTGGGTGGCTACACCTTC
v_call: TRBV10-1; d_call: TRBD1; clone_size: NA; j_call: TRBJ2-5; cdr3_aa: CASSGGTGTGETQYF; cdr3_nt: TGCGCCAGCAGTGGCGGGACAGGGACCGGGGAGACCCAGTACTTC
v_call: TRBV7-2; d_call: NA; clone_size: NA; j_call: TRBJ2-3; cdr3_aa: CASSLLEPTDTQYF; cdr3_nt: TGTGCCAGCAGCTTACTGGAACCCACAGATACGCAGTATTTT
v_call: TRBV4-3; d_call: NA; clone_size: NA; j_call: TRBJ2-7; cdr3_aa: CASSQAWGSGHFEQYF; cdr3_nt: TGCGCCAGCAGCCAAGCTTGGGGTAGTGGCCACTTCGAGCAGTACTTC
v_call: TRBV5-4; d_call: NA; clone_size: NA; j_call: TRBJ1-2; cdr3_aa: CASSPQGPLGGYTF; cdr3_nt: TGTGCCAGCAGCCCACAGGGACCCCTTGGGGGCTACACCTTC
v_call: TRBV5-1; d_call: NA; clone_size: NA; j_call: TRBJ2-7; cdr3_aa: CASSLEASRGAGNEQYF; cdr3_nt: TGCGCCAGCAGCTTGGAGGCCTCACGGGGGGCCGGGAACGAGCAGTACTTC
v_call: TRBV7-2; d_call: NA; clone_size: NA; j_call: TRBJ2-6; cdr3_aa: CASSLFTSGANVLTF; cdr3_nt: TGTGCCAGCAGCTTATTTACCTCTGGGGCCAACGTCCTGACTTTC
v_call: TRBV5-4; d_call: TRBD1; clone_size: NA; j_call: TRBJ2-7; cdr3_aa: CASGPGTGVYEQYF; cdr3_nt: TGTGCCAGCGGACCCGGGACAGGGGTCTACGAGCAGTACTTC
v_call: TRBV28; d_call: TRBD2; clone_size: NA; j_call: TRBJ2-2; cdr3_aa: CASSRGGGELFF; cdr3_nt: TGTGCCAGCAGCCGGGGGGGCGGGGAGCTGTTTTTT
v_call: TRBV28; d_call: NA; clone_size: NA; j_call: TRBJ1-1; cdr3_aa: CASSPPTRGEAFF; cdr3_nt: TGTGCCAGCAGTCCCCCGACGAGGGGTGAAGCTTTCTTT
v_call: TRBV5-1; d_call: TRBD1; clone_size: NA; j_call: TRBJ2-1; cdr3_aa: CASSLGSDRSNEQFF; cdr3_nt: TGCGCCAGCAGCTTGGGATCGGACAGGTCCAATGAGCAGTTCTTC
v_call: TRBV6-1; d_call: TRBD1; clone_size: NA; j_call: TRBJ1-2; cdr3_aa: CASYEDRVYGYTF; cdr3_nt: TGTGCCAGCTATGAGGACAGGGTCTATGGCTACACCTTC
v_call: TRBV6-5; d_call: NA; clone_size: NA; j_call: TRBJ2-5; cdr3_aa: CASSYSPSGRETQYF; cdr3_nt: TGTGCCAGCAGTTACTCACCCTCAGGGAGAGAGACCCAGTACTTC
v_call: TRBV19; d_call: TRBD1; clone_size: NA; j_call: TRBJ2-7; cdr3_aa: CASSAGRLQGSDEQYF; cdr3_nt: TGTGCCAGTAGTGCGGGCCGATTACAGGGGAGTGACGAGCAGTACTTC
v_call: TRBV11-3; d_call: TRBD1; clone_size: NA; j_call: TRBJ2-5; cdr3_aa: CASSSTGTETQYF; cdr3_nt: TGTGCCAGCAGCTCGACAGGGACGGAGACCCAGTACTTC
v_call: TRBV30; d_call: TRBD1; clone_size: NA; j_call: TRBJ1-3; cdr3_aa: CAWSADRDREIGNTIYF; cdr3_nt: TGTGCCTGGAGTGCAGACCGGGACAGGGAAATAGGAAACACCATATATTTT
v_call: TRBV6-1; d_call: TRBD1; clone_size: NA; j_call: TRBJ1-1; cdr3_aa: CATQATGSTEAFF; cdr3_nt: TGTGCCACCCAAGCGACAGGGTCCACTGAAGCTTTCTTT
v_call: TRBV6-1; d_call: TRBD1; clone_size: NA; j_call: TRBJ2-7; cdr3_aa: CASIRTGTGYGEQYF; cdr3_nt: TGTGCCAGCATCCGAACCGGGACAGGGTACGGCGAGCAGTACTTC
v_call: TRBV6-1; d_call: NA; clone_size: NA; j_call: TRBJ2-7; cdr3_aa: CASSDGFLAHSYEQYF; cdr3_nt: TGTGCCAGCAGTGACGGTTTTCTAGCGCACTCCTACGAGCAGTACTTC
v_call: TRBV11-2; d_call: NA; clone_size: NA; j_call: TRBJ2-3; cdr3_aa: CASSLDSLGDTQYF; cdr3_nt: TGTGCCAGCAGCTTAGATTCCCTAGGAGATACGCAGTATTTT
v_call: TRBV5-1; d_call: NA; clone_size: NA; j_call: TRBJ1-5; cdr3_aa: CASSLESGNQPQHF; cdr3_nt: TGCGCCAGCAGCTTAGAGTCCGGCAATCAGCCCCAGCATTTT
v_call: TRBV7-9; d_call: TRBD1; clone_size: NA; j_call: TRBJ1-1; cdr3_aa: CASSPTGEGSSEAFF; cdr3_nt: TGTGCCAGCAGCCCAACAGGGGAGGGAAGTAGTGAAGCTTTCTTT
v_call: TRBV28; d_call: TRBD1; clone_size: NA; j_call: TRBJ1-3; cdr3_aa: CASSPTLGTGVSRNTIYF; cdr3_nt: TGTGCCAGCAGCCCTACTTTGGGGACAGGGGTGTCGAGAAACACCATATATTTT
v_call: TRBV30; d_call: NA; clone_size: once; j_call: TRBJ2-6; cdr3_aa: CAWIPRTGANVLTF; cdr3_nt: TGTGCCTGGATTCCGCGGACTGGGGCCAACGTCCTGACTTTC
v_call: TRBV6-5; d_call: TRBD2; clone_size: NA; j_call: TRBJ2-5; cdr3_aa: CASSSGTRAGGETQYF; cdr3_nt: TGTGCCAGCAGTTCTGGTACTAGAGCGGGGGGAGAGACCCAGTACTTC
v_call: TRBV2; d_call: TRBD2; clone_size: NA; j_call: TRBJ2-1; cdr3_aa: CASSEARASGHNEQFF; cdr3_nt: TGTGCCAGCAGTGAAGCTAGGGCTAGCGGCCACAATGAGCAGTTCTTC
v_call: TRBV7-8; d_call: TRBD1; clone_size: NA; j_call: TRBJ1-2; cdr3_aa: CASSLGVTGGRAKYGYTF; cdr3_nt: TGTGCCAGCAGCCTCGGAGTGACAGGGGGCCGGGCAAAATATGGCTACACCTTC
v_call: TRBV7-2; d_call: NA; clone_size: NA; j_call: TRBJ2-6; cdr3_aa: CASSLGYSGANVLTF; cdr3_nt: TGTGCCAGCAGCTTAGGTTACTCTGGGGCCAACGTCCTGACTTTC
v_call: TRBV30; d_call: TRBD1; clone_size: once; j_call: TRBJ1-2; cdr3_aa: CAWSVTGGLYGYTF; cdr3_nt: TGTGCCTGGAGTGTGACAGGGGGCCTGTATGGCTACACCTTC
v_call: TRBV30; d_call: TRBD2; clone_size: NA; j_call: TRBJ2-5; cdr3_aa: CACSRIAGIETQYF; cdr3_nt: TGTGCCTGCTCCCGGATAGCGGGGATTGAGACCCAGTACTTC
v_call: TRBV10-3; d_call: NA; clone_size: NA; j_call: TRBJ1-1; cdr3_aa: CAISERVLNTEAFF; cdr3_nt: TGTGCCATCAGTGAAAGGGTTCTGAACACTGAAGCTTTCTTT
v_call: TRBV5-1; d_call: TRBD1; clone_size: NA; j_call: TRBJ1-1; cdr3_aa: CASSLSGQKYTEAFF; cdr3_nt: TGCGCCAGCAGCTTGTCGGGACAGAAATACACTGAAGCTTTCTTT